One and the same sample provided the 18 T cell receptor beta chains below, sequenced in a study of early T cells in non-severe SARS-CoV-2 infection. Each CDR3 protein gets one entry after TCRdb re-called the 5' RACE reads with MiXCR. The table includes 45,000 to 55,000 distinct CDR3 sequences, roughly 6.2% detected once. The sequenced sample consisted of whole blood. The origin of the receptors is an adult who was a healthcare worker with PCR-confirmed SARS-CoV-2 infection or an uninfected control (not recorded which).

This clonotype was counted many times. The rearrangement links TRBV27 to TRBJ1-1; D uncertain. The V and J ends lost 2 bases and 1 base respectively, with 8 bases between them. The V gene's germline CDR1 is MNHEY and CDR2 SMNVEV (reference sequence). This CDR3 spans 14 amino acids. The CDR3 DNA reads TGTGCCAGCAGTTTAAGCCCCGGGAACACTGAAGCTTTCTTT. This codes for CASSLSPGNTEAFF.

This clonotype was seen ten or more times. The chain links TRBV7-9 to TRBJ2-7; 8 bases are shared with TRBD1. V shed 3 bases, J shed 1 base, and the junction held 11 bases outside the gene matches. CDR3 size: 17 residues. The germline CDR1 and CDR2 sequences are SEHNR and FQNEAQ (reference sequence). In nucleotides, the CDR3 is TGTGCCAGCAGCTTCGGACAGGGTTCCCGCCAATCCTACGAGCAGTACTTC. It translates to CASSFGQGSRQSYEQYF.

This clonotype was counted ten times or more. This chain uses TRBV4-3 with TRBJ2-5, with D uncertain. CDR1 and CDR2 from the germline V gene are LGHNA and YSLEER. This CDR3 contains 15 residues. The ends were cut back, 2 bases at V and 5 bases at J, with 15 bases in the middle. CDR3 in DNA: TGCGCCAGCAGCCAAAGGTGGGCTAGTTCGGAGACCCAGTACTTC. This sequence encodes CASSQRWASSETQYF.

The chain employs TRBV2 and TRBJ1-5, with no clear D. Germline V gene lookup returns CDR1 SNHLY and CDR2 FYNNEI. Between the trimmed V and J ends, which lost 2 bases and 5 bases, there was a span of 7 bases. The CDR3 spans 13 residues. This CDR3 reads CASSERYDQPQHF. The CDR3 nucleotides are TGTGCCAGCAGTGAACGGTACGATCAGCCCCAGCATTTT.

This clonotype has at least ten counts. V and J are TRBV12-3 or TRBV12-4 and TRBJ2-5; 8 bases are shared with TRBD2. The CDR3 has 15 residues. The junction had 12 bases not matched to a gene; V was cut back by 4 bases and J by 8 bases. The CDR3 DNA follows: TGTGCCAGCAGTTCACGGACTAGCCCGCCGGGTACCCAGTACTTC. Translation gives CASSSRTSPPGTQYF.

This clonotype was detected many times. J is TRBJ2-7 and V is TRBV12-3 or TRBV12-4; no reliable D call. This CDR3 is built from 14 residues. With 0 bases removed from V and 4 bases from J, the gap between germline ends came to 10 bases. DNA for the CDR3: TGTGCCAGCAGTTTAGCGCCCCGGAGTTACGAGCAGTACTTC. Residues: CASSLAPRSYEQYF.

Many counts were recorded for this clonotype. The chain carries TRBV12-3 or TRBV12-4 and TRBJ1-6; 10 positions agree with TRBD1. This CDR3 has 18 amino acids. V shed 5 bases, J shed 0 bases, and the junction held 7 bases outside the gene matches. The CDR3 bases are TGTGCCAGCAGTCGGACAGGGGGTGGGAGCTCCTATAATTCACCCCTCCACTTT. Protein: CASSRTGGGSSYNSPLHF.

This clonotype came up a few times. The rearrangement uses TRBV6-2 or TRBV6-3 and TRBJ1-1; D ambiguous. CDR3 length: 13 residues. Deletions cut 4 bases from V and 8 bases from J, with 14 bases between. Germline V gives CDR1 MNHEY, CDR2 SVGEGT. CDR3 nucleotides: TGTGCCAGCAGTTCCTCCGAGTGGGCGGAAGCTTTCTTT. Translating gives CASSSSEWAEAFF.

The rearrangement joins TRBV18 to TRBJ1-4; D is perhaps TRBD1 (5 bases). CDR1 KGHSH and CDR2 LQKENI come from the germline V gene. Trimming shortened V by 6 bases and J by 6 bases, and 11 bases separated the two germline ends. This CDR3 has 13 residues. The CDR3 is CASSPGIDEKLFF. In DNA, the CDR3 is TGTGCCAGCTCCCCAGGGATCGATGAAAAACTGTTTTTT.

This clonotype was detected many times. The chain combines TRBV18 with TRBJ2-7; D possibly uses TRBD1 or TRBD2 (5 bases each). This CDR3 has 15 residues. V lost 0 bases, J lost 7 bases, and 16 bases lay in between. The germline CDR1 and CDR2 sequences are KGHSH and LQKENI. The CDR3 region is CASSPPGTVGEEQYF. The CDR3 DNA is TGTGCCAGCTCACCACCTGGAACGGTGGGGGAGGAGCAGTACTTC.

The sample holds a few counts of this clonotype. CDR3: CASSSYYEQYF. The CDR3, as DNA: TGTGCCAGCAGCTCATACTACGAGCAGTACTTC. This rearrangement joins TRBV7-2 to TRBJ2-7; D unresolved. The ends were cut back, 4 bases at V and 3 bases at J, with 4 bases in the middle. The germline CDR1 and CDR2 sequences are SGHTA and FQGNSA. This CDR3 spans 11 amino acids. The variable domain in full, with the rest retrieved from reference TRBV7-2 and TRBJ2-7, is GAGVSQSPSNKVTEKGKDVELRCDPISGHTALYWYRQSLGQGLEFLIYFQGNSAPDKSGLPSDRFSAERTGGSVSTLTIQRTQQEDSAVYLCASSSYYEQYFGPGTRLTVT.

This clonotype was seen at least ten times. This sequence joins TRBV27 and TRBJ2-7; 9 nucleotides line up with TRBD1. The junction had 6 bases not matched to a gene; V was cut back by 3 bases and J by 6 bases. The CDR3 is 14 residues long. Per germline, CDR1 MNHEY and CDR2 SMNVEV (reference sequence). CDR3 in DNA: TGTGCCAGCAGTTTTTCGGGACAGGGTGGCGAGCAGTACTTC. Translation: CASSFSGQGGEQYF.

This clonotype appeared many times. The gene calls are TRBV6-4 and TRBJ1-2; weak D call: TRBD1 (6 bases). The CDR3 spans 11 residues. The ends were cut back, 6 bases at V and 7 bases at J, with 9 bases in the middle. Germline values: CDR1 MRHNA, CDR2 SNTAGT. The CDR3 protein is CASSNRVGYTF. CDR3 sequence (DNA): TGTGCCAGCAGCAACAGGGTTGGCTACACCTTC.

This clonotype was counted between two and nine times. This rearrangement joins TRBV20-1 to TRBJ1-1, with D possibly TRBD1 on 5 matching bases. Germline loops: CDR1 DFQATT, CDR2 SNEGSKA (reference sequence). V was trimmed by 2 bases and J by 1 base, leaving 11 bases between them. The CDR3 is 14 amino acids. The CDR3 DNA sequence: TGCAGTGCTAGACGGGACTCTCGGAACACTGAAGCTTTCTTT. Encoded protein: CSARRDSRNTEAFF.

In this sample, this clonotype turned up many times. The chain recombines TRBV19 with TRBJ2-2; a possible D gene is TRBD1 (6 bases). The germline V and J ends were trimmed by 8 bases and 7 bases, with 17 bases remaining between them. The germline gives CDR1 LNHDA, CDR2 SQIVND (reference sequence). The CDR3 extends over 14 amino acids. The CDR3 DNA follows: TGTGCCAGTGAGGGACACCAAACCAGCGGGGAGCTGTTTTTT. Its protein product is CASEGHQTSGELFF.

This clonotype appeared many times. V usage is TRBV20-1 and J usage is TRBJ2-4; D call uncertain. This CDR3 region has 12 residues. Trimming left V 6 bases short and J 5 bases short, with 11 bases between. The germline V gene encodes CDR1 DFQATT and CDR2 SNEGSKA (reference sequence). The CDR3 here is CSARTGQNIQYF. DNA for the CDR3: TGCAGTGCCCGGACCGGCCAAAACATTCAGTACTTC.

This clonotype was recorded many times. This rearrangement joins TRBV5-1 to TRBJ2-4; TRBD1 matches 7 bases. Trimming at V came to 4 bases and at J to 2 bases, leaving 6 bases not matched to a gene. CDR1 is SGHRS, CDR2 YFSETQ, per germline. This CDR3 has 15 residues. This CDR3 reads CASSPLDRTKNIQYF. The DNA of the CDR3 is TGCGCCAGCAGCCCCCTGGACAGGACCAAAAACATTCAGTACTTC. Together with reference TRBV5-1 and TRBJ2-4, the CDR3 gives the full variable domain: KAGVTQTPRYLIKTRGQQVTLSCSPISGHRSVSWYQQTPGQGLQFLFEYFSETQRNKGNFPGRFSGRQFSNSRSEMNVSTLELGDSALYLCASSPLDRTKNIQYFGAGTRLSVL.

The V and J genes are TRBV7-2 and TRBJ2-3, with D unclear. Germline CDR1 and CDR2: SGHTA and FQGNSA. The CDR3 extends over 15 amino acids. Deletions cut 5 bases from V and 1 base from J, with 13 bases between. CDR3 region: CASSTRLDRTDTQYF. CDR3 sequence (DNA): TGTGCCAGCAGCACTCGACTGGACCGCACAGATACGCAGTATTTT.